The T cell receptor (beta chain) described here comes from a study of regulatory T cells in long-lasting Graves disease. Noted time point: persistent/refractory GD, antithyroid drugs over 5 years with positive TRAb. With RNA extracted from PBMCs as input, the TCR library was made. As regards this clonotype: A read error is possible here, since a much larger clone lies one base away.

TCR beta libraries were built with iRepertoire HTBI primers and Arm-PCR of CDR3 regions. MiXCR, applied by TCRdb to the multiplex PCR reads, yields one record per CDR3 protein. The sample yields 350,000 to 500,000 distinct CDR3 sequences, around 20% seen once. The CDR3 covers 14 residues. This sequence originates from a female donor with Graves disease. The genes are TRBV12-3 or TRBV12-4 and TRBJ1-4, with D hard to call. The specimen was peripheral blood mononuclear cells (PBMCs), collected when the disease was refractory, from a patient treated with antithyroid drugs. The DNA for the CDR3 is TGTACCAGCAGTTTAGTGGGCAGTAATGAAAAACTGTTTTTT. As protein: CTSSLVGSNEKLFF.